Presented here are 22 T cell receptor beta chains from one specimen sequenced in a study of cytomegalovirus exposure and HLA in healthy donors. Vbeta (60) and Jbeta (13) primers were used in the PCR. The protocol was immunoSEQ multiplex PCR, while the TCRdb copy is restricted to in-frame clones and leaves out a portion. The data show 160,000 or so clones, just under 80% seen once. Sequences were obtained from PBMCs. These receptors came from a woman between 45 and 65 years old in good health and CMV-seronegative.

The CDR3 spells CASSRYTGENTEAFF. In DNA form, the CDR3 reads TGTGCCAGCTCCCGTTACACAGGCGAGAACACTGAAGCTTTCTTT. The J gene is TRBJ1-1, the V gene TRBV18; D may be TRBD1 (5 bases). V was trimmed by 6 bases and J by 1 base, leaving 15 bases between them. Germline loops: CDR1 KGHSH, CDR2 LQKENI. The CDR3 runs to 15 residues.

V is TRBV6-1 and J is TRBJ1-2; no definite D call. Germline CDR1 MNHNS, CDR2 SASEGT. The CDR3 covers 12 residues. V dropped 7 bases and J dropped 7 bases, with 13 bases sitting between them. Here the CDR3 DNA reads TGTGCCAGCACCGGTGATCGCATTGGCTACACCTTC. As protein: CASTGDRIGYTF.

The table lists this clone with a count of one. The chain employs TRBV14 and TRBJ2-1; 11 bases agree with TRBD2. The CDR3 has 19 amino acids. Looked up from germline, CDR1 is SGHDN and CDR2 is FVKESK. V gave up 0 bases and J gave up 2 bases; unmatched junction bases: 9. Here the CDR3 DNA reads TGTGCCAGCAGCCAAGAGAGGCTAGCGGGGGGATGGGCCTACAATGAGCAGTTCTTC. Translated, it gives CASSQERLAGGWAYNEQFF. Supplemented by reference TRBV14 and TRBJ2-1, the full variable domain reads EAGVTQFPSHSVIEKGQTVTLRCDPISGHDNLYWYRRVMGKEIKFLLHFVKESKQDESGMPNNRFLAERTGGTYSTLKVQPAELEDSGVYFCASSQERLAGGWAYNEQFFGPGTRLTVL.

J is TRBJ1-2 and V is TRBV7-2, with D possibly TRBD1 on 6 matching bases. CDR1 is SGHTA and CDR2 is FQGNSA in the germline V gene. This CDR3 is built from 12 residues. V was pared by 4 bases and J by 6 bases, with 9 bases between. CDR3 in DNA: TGTGCCAGCAGCTCACAGGGAGATGGCTACACCTTC. Translating it yields CASSSQGDGYTF. Drawing the rest from reference TRBV7-2 and TRBJ1-2, the complete variable domain is GAGVSQSPSNKVTEKGKDVELRCDPISGHTALYWYRQSLGQGLEFLIYFQGNSAPDKSGLPSDRFSAERTGGSVSTLTIQRTQQEDSAVYLCASSSQGDGYTFGSGTRLTVV.

The chain joins TRBV7-9 to TRBJ2-7; a possible D gene is TRBD2 (7 bases). This CDR3 spans 14 amino acids. Germline V lookup: CDR1 SEHNR, CDR2 FQNEAQ (reference sequence). Trimming shortened V by 5 bases and J by 6 bases, and 17 bases separated the two germline ends. The CDR3 spells CASSPIGGGGEQYF. DNA for the CDR3: TGTGCCAGCAGCCCGATCGGGGGAGGGGGCGAGCAGTACTTC. Supplemented by reference TRBV7-9 and TRBJ2-7, the full variable domain reads DTGVSQNPRHKITKRGQNVTFRCDPISEHNRLYWYRQTLGQGPEFLTYFQNEAQLEKSRLLSDRFSAERPKGSFSTLEIQRTEQGDSAMYLCASSPIGGGGEQYFGPGTRLTVT.

This chain uses TRBV19 with TRBJ2-2, with a tentative D call TRBD1 (5 bases). This CDR3 comprises 16 residues. Trimming removed 3 bases at V and 3 bases at J, with 14 bases between. Germline CDR1 reads LNHDA; CDR2 reads SQIVND (reference sequence). CDR3 in amino acids: CASSIRQGRDTGELFF. In DNA form, the CDR3 reads TGTGCCAGTAGTATCCGGCAGGGCCGGGACACCGGGGAGCTGTTTTTT.

This clone occurred a few times. The chain couples TRBV13 to TRBJ2-7; tentatively, D is TRBD2 (6 bases). The CDR3 is made up of 14 amino acids. Germline-derived CDR1 and CDR2 are PRHDT and FYEKMQ (reference sequence). Trimming left V 1 base short and J 2 bases short, with 9 bases between. CDR3 loop: CASSLDGRAYEQYF. The CDR3 coding sequence is TGTGCCAGCAGCTTAGACGGGAGAGCCTACGAGCAGTACTTC.

The rearrangement uses TRBV9 and TRBJ1-1, with D uncertain. The CDR3 is made up of 15 amino acids. Germline V gene data show CDR1 as SGDLS and CDR2 as YYNGEE. Trimming removed 3 bases at V and 1 base at J, with 13 bases between. CDR3 amino acids: CASSATAATNTEAFF. In DNA, the CDR3 is TGTGCCAGCAGCGCTACTGCGGCAACGAACACTGAAGCTTTCTTT.

The rearrangement links TRBV4-2 to TRBJ1-2, with 11 bases matching TRBD1. V lost 0 bases and J lost 12; bases outside the gene matches: 6. Germline V lookup: CDR1 LGHNA, CDR2 YNFKEQ. The CDR3 contains 14 residues. This chain's CDR3 is CASSQEAGDRGNTF. DNA of the CDR3: TGTGCCAGCAGCCAAGAAGCCGGGGACAGGGGGAACACCTTC.

This clone appeared a single time. The chain links TRBV7-8 to TRBJ2-2, with 13 nucleotides matching TRBD2. Germline-derived CDR1 and CDR2 are SGHVS and FQNEAQ. V gave up 0 bases and J gave up 2 bases; unmatched junction bases: 6. This CDR3 contains 19 residues. The CDR3, as DNA: TGTGCCAGCAGCTTAGCTTGGACTAGCGGGGGACTAAACACCGGGGAGCTGTTTTTT. Amino acids: CASSLAWTSGGLNTGELFF.

The chain links TRBV29-1 to TRBJ2-7, with 9 bases that match TRBD1. CDR3 length equals 15 residues. Germline values: CDR1 SQVTM, CDR2 ANQGSEA. The V and J ends lost 6 bases and 1 base, in that order; junction bases with no gene match: 10. The CDR3 coding sequence is TGCAGCGTCCGCGCCGGGACAGGGAGTTCCTACGAGCAGTACTTC. This codes for CSVRAGTGSSYEQYF.

The chain recombines TRBV25-1 with TRBJ2-3, with D possibly TRBD1 on 6 matching bases. Germline V lookup: CDR1 MGHDK, CDR2 SYGVNS. This CDR3 spans 16 amino acids. V was clipped by 6 bases and J by 1 base, with 17 bases between them. CDR3 in DNA: TGTGCCAGCAGGCCCAGGGGAGTATGGGGCACAGATACGCAGTATTTT. It is translated as CASRPRGVWGTDTQYF.

V gene TRBV10-3 combines with J gene TRBJ1-2; D might be TRBD1 (6 bases). The CDR3 extends over 13 amino acids. Looked up from germline, CDR1 is ENHRY and CDR2 is SYGVKD. Trimming took 4 bases from V and 3 from J, leaving 9 bases between them. The CDR3 DNA sequence: TGTGCCATCAGTGGGGGGCGGGACTATGGCTACACCTTC. It yields the protein CAISGGRDYGYTF.

This clone was recorded a few times. This rearrangement joins TRBV9 to TRBJ1-3; no definite D call. Trimming cost V 7 bases and J 0 bases, with 8 bases left between them. There are 13 residues in the CDR3. The germline gives CDR1 SGDLS, CDR2 YYNGEE. CDR3 DNA sequence: TGTGCCAGCGGTCCCAGCTCTGGAAACACCATATATTTT. Translation gives CASGPSSGNTIYF.

This rearrangement joins TRBV27 to TRBJ1-5; D perhaps matches TRBD1 (6 bases). Germline-derived CDR1 and CDR2 are MNHEY and SMNVEV (reference sequence). This CDR3 region has 15 residues. V lost 7 bases and J 5 bases, leaving 18 bases between the germline ends. CDR3 coding DNA: TGTGCCAGCACCGCCAGGGGTTATGGTGATCAGCCCCAGCATTTT. Its translation is CASTARGYGDQPQHF.

The chain uses TRBV27 and TRBJ2-3, with 7 bases aligning to TRBD2. The J segment lost 4 bases and the V segment lost 6 bases, leaving 4 bases of the junction unmatched. Per the germline V gene, CDR1 is MNHEY and CDR2 is SMNVEV (reference sequence). This CDR3 has 13 residues. For the CDR3, the DNA is TGTGCCAGCAGCCGGGGGGAGGCAGATACGCAGTATTTT. This codes for CASSRGEADTQYF.

The rearrangement links TRBV19 to TRBJ1-5; 8 nucleotides align to TRBD1. Germline CDR1 reads LNHDA; CDR2 reads SQIVND (reference sequence). V lost 9 bases and J lost 4; bases outside the gene matches: 5. There are 13 residues in the CDR3. This CDR3 is CASIGQGNQPQHF. The DNA of the CDR3 is TGTGCCAGCATCGGACAGGGTAATCAGCCCCAGCATTTT.

The chain is built from TRBV4-2 and TRBJ2-3; a weak D match, TRBD1 (5 bases). Germline V gives CDR1 LGHNA, CDR2 YNFKEQ. CDR3 length: 15 residues. Trimming stripped 2 bases from V and 2 bases from J, with 11 bases between. DNA for the CDR3: TGTGCCAGCAGCCAACGGCAGGGTAACACAGATACGCAGTATTTT. Translated: CASSQRQGNTDTQYF.

This chain connects TRBV19 to TRBJ2-1, with TRBD1 identical over 7 bases. Germline V CDR1 and CDR2: LNHDA, SQIVND (reference sequence). V shed 10 bases, J shed 7 bases, and the junction held 13 bases outside the gene matches. CDR3 length: 14 amino acids. Here the CDR3 DNA reads TGTGCCACCAGCGAGGGACAGACAAGGAATGAGCAGTTCTTC. Translating gives CATSEGQTRNEQFF.

The chain has TRBV9 and TRBJ1-2, with TRBD1 as a possible D gene (6 bases). In germline, CDR1 is SGDLS, CDR2 YYNGEE. V was shortened by 0 bases and J by 4 bases, with 16 bases between the two germline ends. The CDR3 spans 16 residues. The CDR3 coding sequence is TGTGCCAGCAGCGTAGCGGCAGGGGAAGTTGGCTATGGCTACACCTTC. Translated: CASSVAAGEVGYGYTF.

The V gene is TRBV28, the J gene TRBJ1-2, with 7 bases aligning to TRBD1. The V gene's germline CDR1 is MDHEN and CDR2 SYDVKM. V shed 6 bases and J 9 bases; nucleotides not matched to a gene: 13. CDR3 length: 14 residues. Written as DNA, the CDR3 is TGTGCCAGCAGATACGGACAGGCTCGATTGAGCTACACCTTC. It specifies CASRYGQARLSYTF.

The chain couples TRBV14 to TRBJ2-7; TRBD1 matches at 10 bases. Germline V CDR1 and CDR2: SGHDN, FVKESK. This CDR3 is 18 amino acids long. V lost 4 bases to trimming and J lost 4 bases; unmatched junction nucleotides: 16. This CDR3 reads CASSPKNRPGQGRYEQYF. CDR3 in DNA: TGTGCCAGCAGCCCCAAGAATCGACCGGGACAGGGGCGATACGAGCAGTACTTC.